One sample yielded the 30 T cell receptor beta chains listed below, sequenced in a study of T-cell memory formation after mild COVID-19. From the 5' RACE reads, TCRdb called clonotypes with MiXCR, one entry per CDR3 protein. This table has under 650,000 distinct CDR3 sequences, 18% appearing once. The material sequenced was PBMCs or a T cell subset sorted from them (not recorded which). The receptors were gathered from an adult woman who had mild COVID-19 (a few samples of this study predate the infection). Cell type and time point are not known.

CDR3 bases: TGTGCCAGCAGTTACTCGCGGGAAGTGAAAACAGATACGCAGTATTTT. Translating gives CASSYSREVKTDTQYF. The chain carries TRBV6-2 or TRBV6-3 and TRBJ2-3, with TRBD2 as a possible D gene (6 bases). CDR1 MNHEY and CDR2 SVGEGT come from the germline V gene. The CDR3 covers 16 residues. V was shortened by 0 bases and J by 3 bases, with 13 bases between the two germline ends.

This clonotype was picked up a small number of times. CDR3 bases: TGTGCCAGCAGCCCTACAGACAGGCCCGAATACGAGCAGTACTTC. Its translation: CASSPTDRPEYEQYF. This rearrangement joins TRBV7-8 to TRBJ2-7; D perhaps matches TRBD1 (6 bases). Germline V gene lookup returns CDR1 SGHVS and CDR2 FQNEAQ. The CDR3 is made up of 15 amino acids. V lost 5 bases and J 4 bases, leaving 18 bases between the germline ends.

This clonotype has just one count. The rearrangement joins TRBV3-1 to TRBJ2-1; TRBD2 matches 13 bases. This CDR3 region has 15 residues. In germline, CDR1 is LGHDT, CDR2 YNNKEL (reference sequence). Trimming took 3 bases from V and 5 from J; bases not matched to a gene: 1. DNA of the CDR3: TGTGCCAGCAGCCAGACTAGCGGGGGGCACAATGAGCAGTTCTTC. Translation gives CASSQTSGGHNEQFF.

This clonotype was detected a few times. The chain employs TRBV10-3 and TRBJ2-5, with a weak D call TRBD1 (6 bases). CDR3 size: 13 residues. Trimming removed 3 bases from V and 5 bases from J, with 10 bases in between. Per germline, CDR1 ENHRY and CDR2 SYGVKD. This CDR3 is CAISEGGVETQYF. In nucleotides, the CDR3 is TGTGCCATCAGTGAAGGGGGTGTTGAGACCCAGTACTTC.

This clonotype has just a few counts. The V gene is TRBV20-1, the J gene TRBJ2-2; D unresolved. From germline, CDR1 is DFQATT and CDR2 SNEGSKA (reference sequence). The CDR3 has 13 residues. The ends were cut back, 6 bases at V and 4 bases at J, with 12 bases in the middle. Here the CDR3 reads CSAEMGGTGELFF. CDR3 sequence (DNA): TGCAGTGCCGAGATGGGTGGCACCGGGGAGCTGTTTTTT.

The sample holds many counts of this clonotype. This chain uses TRBV20-1 with TRBJ1-2; a weak D match, TRBD1 (6 bases). The V gene's germline CDR1 is DFQATT and CDR2 SNEGSKA (reference sequence). V lost 2 bases to trimming and J lost 8 bases, with 9 bases between them. This CDR3 spans 11 amino acids. The CDR3 spells CSARWGGGYTF. The CDR3 coding sequence is TGCAGTGCTAGATGGGGGGGCGGCTACACCTTC.

The genes are TRBV12-3 or TRBV12-4 and TRBJ2-2; 11 bases are shared with TRBD2. CDR3 length equals 16 residues. The junction had 6 bases not matched to a gene; V was cut back by 2 bases and J by 7 bases. CDR3 DNA sequence: TGTGCCAGCAGTTTACTTAGCGGGGGGGCCATCGGGGAGCTGTTTTTT. It yields the protein CASSLLSGGAIGELFF.

This clonotype has more than one count but fewer than ten. The chain joins TRBV7-9 to TRBJ2-3; D gene uncertain. The CDR3 spans 14 residues. The germline CDR1 and CDR2 sequences are SEHNR and FQNEAQ (reference sequence). Between the trimmed V and J ends, which lost 5 bases and 1 base, there was a span of 10 bases. CDR3 region: CASSAGSGTDTQYF. CDR3 nucleotide sequence: TGTGCCAGCAGCGCCGGGTCGGGCACAGATACGCAGTATTTT.

The chain employs TRBV11-2 and TRBJ2-7, with 7 positions matching TRBD1. From germline, CDR1 is SGHAT and CDR2 FQNNGV. The CDR3 contains 15 residues. Unmatched junction bases numbered 4, after V lost 1 base and J lost 1 base. This CDR3 reads CASSLAVDRSYEQYF. CDR3 DNA sequence: TGTGCCAGCAGCTTAGCCGTGGACAGGTCCTACGAGCAGTACTTC.

The chain joins TRBV6-5 to TRBJ2-7, with D unresolved. Germline V gene data show CDR1 as MNHEY and CDR2 as SVGAGI. Trimming cost V 0 bases and J 0 bases, with 9 bases left between them. CDR3 size: 15 residues. CDR3 DNA sequence: TGTGCCAGCAGTTACTCAGCCCTTGGCTCCTACGAGCAGTACTTC. This translates into CASSYSALGSYEQYF.

The rearrangement uses TRBV6-2 or TRBV6-3 and TRBJ2-1, with D hard to call. Germline CDR1 reads MNHEY; CDR2 reads SVGEGT. V shed 6 bases and J shed 4 bases, with 13 bases lying between them. This CDR3 spans 14 amino acids. CDR3 sequence: CASSAAGPYNEQFF. The CDR3 region has the DNA TGTGCCAGCAGCGCCGCAGGACCGTACAATGAGCAGTTCTTC.

The chain employs TRBV3-1 and TRBJ1-2, with TRBD1 matching 9 bases. Germline CDR1 reads LGHDT; CDR2 reads YNNKEL (reference sequence). This CDR3 has 13 residues. The V and J ends lost 6 bases and 4 bases, in that order; junction bases with no gene match: 3. The CDR3 DNA sequence: TGTGCCAGCAGAAGACAGGGGGGCTATGGCTACACCTTC. As protein: CASRRQGGYGYTF.

This clonotype was observed many times. The chain couples TRBV12-3 or TRBV12-4 to TRBJ2-6, with D tentatively TRBD1 (6 bases). V lost 6 bases and J lost 4, with 10 bases in between. The CDR3 is made up of 14 amino acids. The CDR3 DNA is TGTGCCAGCAGCACAGGGTCGGGGGCCAACGTCCTGACTTTC. Translating gives CASSTGSGANVLTF.

A single count supports this clonotype. The rearrangement uses TRBV12-3 or TRBV12-4 and TRBJ1-1, with D hard to call. V was trimmed by 3 bases and J by 7 bases, leaving 9 bases between them. The CDR3 covers 12 residues. The CDR3 is CASSFGPSEAFF. The CDR3 DNA follows: TGTGCCAGCAGTTTTGGGCCGAGTGAAGCTTTCTTT.

The genes are TRBV27 and TRBJ2-7; 7 bases agree with TRBD2. V lost 6 bases to trimming and J lost 3 bases; unmatched junction nucleotides: 5. Germline values: CDR1 MNHEY, CDR2 SMNVEV (reference sequence). This CDR3 is 13 amino acids long. The CDR3 nucleotides read TGTGCCAGCAGGCTAGCGGTGGACTACGAGCAGTACTTC. Its translation is CASRLAVDYEQYF.

This clonotype was recorded many times. An end of the junction differs from the germline gene, which may be a read error. The chain combines TRBV7-7 with TRBJ1-1; 10 nucleotides line up with TRBD1. CDR3 length: 14 residues. Germline CDR1 is SSHAT and CDR2 is FNYEAQ (reference sequence). DNA for the CDR3: TGTGCTAGCAGCTTAGGGACAGGGGAAGCTGAAGCTTTCTTT. This encodes CASSLGTGEAEAFF. Based on the CDR3 plus reference TRBV7-7 and TRBJ1-1, the full variable domain is GAGVSQSPRYKVTKRGQDVTLRCDPISSHATLYWYQQALGQGPEFLTYFNYEAQPDKSGLPSDRFSAERPEGSISTLTIQRTEQRDSAMYRCASSLGTGEAEAFFGQGTRLTVV.

The V and J genes are TRBV4-1 and TRBJ2-7; 7 bases are a match to TRBD1. V lost 1 base, J lost 3 bases, and 6 bases stayed unmatched. The CDR3 contains 15 residues. Germline CDR1 and CDR2: MGHRA and YSYEKL. The CDR3 protein is CASSQADRELYEQYF. CDR3 DNA: TGCGCCAGCAGCCAAGCTGACAGGGAACTCTACGAGCAGTACTTC.

The chain has TRBV7-7 and TRBJ2-7; D is undetermined. The CDR3 sequence is 14 residues long. The germline V and J ends were trimmed by 5 bases and 6 bases, with 17 bases remaining between them. The germline CDR1 and CDR2 sequences are SSHAT and FNYEAQ (reference sequence). The CDR3 here is CASSPSYDKSEQYF. The CDR3 nucleotides are TGTGCCAGCAGCCCCTCGTACGACAAGAGCGAGCAGTACTTC.

The CDR3 nucleotides read TGTGCCAGCAGCACCGAAAGAGGGGCCTACACTGAAGCTTTCTTT. This gives the protein CASSTERGAYTEAFF. The chain is built from TRBV9 and TRBJ1-1; tentatively, D is TRBD1 (5 bases). This CDR3 contains 15 residues. Trimming removed 4 bases from V and 3 bases from J, with 16 bases in between. CDR1 and CDR2 from the germline V gene are SGDLS and YYNGEE. Drawing the rest from reference TRBV9 and TRBJ1-1, the complete variable domain is DSGVTQTPKHLITATGQRVTLRCSPRSGDLSVYWYQQSLDQGLQFLIQYYNGEERAKGNILERFSAQQFPDLHSELNLSSLELGDSALYFCASSTERGAYTEAFFGQGTRLTVV.

Only a few counts were recorded for this clonotype. V usage is TRBV2 and J usage is TRBJ2-7; 7 nucleotides match TRBD1. The germline CDR1 and CDR2 sequences are SNHLY and FYNNEI. V lost 10 bases to trimming and J lost 2 bases; unmatched junction nucleotides: 8. CDR3 length: 13 amino acids. CDR3 amino acids: CANPGQTAYEQYF. In DNA, the CDR3 is TGTGCCAACCCGGGACAGACCGCCTACGAGCAGTACTTC. The full variable domain, in which reference TRBV2 and TRBJ2-7 provide the parts outside the CDR3, is EPEVTQTPSHQVTQMGQEVILRCVPISNHLYFYWYRQILGQKVEFLVSFYNNEISEKSEIFDDQFSVERPDGSNFTLKIRSTKLEDSAMYFCANPGQTAYEQYFGPGTRLTVT.

The chain employs TRBV7-9 and TRBJ1-6; D is ambiguous. The CDR3 is 14 amino acids. Looked up from germline, CDR1 is SEHNR and CDR2 is FQNEAQ (reference sequence). V gave up 3 bases and J gave up 5 bases, with 8 bases separating them. CDR3: CASSFEDHNSPLHF. Written as DNA, the CDR3 is TGTGCCAGCAGCTTTGAGGACCATAATTCACCCCTCCACTTT.

This clonotype was observed a few times. This sequence joins TRBV3-1 and TRBJ2-1; D is perhaps TRBD2 (6 bases). Trimming removed 1 base from V and 12 bases from J, with 10 bases in between. CDR3 length: 12 amino acids. Germline CDR1 reads LGHDT; CDR2 reads YNNKEL (reference sequence). For the CDR3, the DNA is TGTGCCAGCAGCCAAGGAGGGACTTCGCAGTTCTTC. Its translation is CASSQGGTSQFF.

V and J are TRBV19 and TRBJ2-7, with D perhaps TRBD2 (6 bases). The CDR3 contains 15 residues. V was shortened by 5 bases and J by 5 bases, with 19 bases between the two germline ends. The V gene's germline CDR1 is LNHDA and CDR2 SQIVND (reference sequence). CDR3 protein: CASSSAQRTIHEQYF. The CDR3 DNA reads TGTGCCAGTAGTTCCGCTCAAAGGACTATTCACGAGCAGTACTTC.

The chain combines TRBV12-3 or TRBV12-4 with TRBJ1-3, with no clear D. There are 14 residues in the CDR3. V lost 5 bases and J 0 bases, leaving 8 bases between the germline ends. CDR3 protein: CASSDASSGNTIYF. As DNA, the CDR3 is TGTGCCAGCAGTGACGCCAGCTCTGGAAACACCATATATTTT.

The chain has TRBV12-3 or TRBV12-4 and TRBJ1-5; no definite D call. The CDR3 extends over 15 amino acids. Trimming shortened V by 5 bases and J by 6 bases, and 17 bases separated the two germline ends. For the CDR3, the DNA is TGTGCCAGCAGTCCCACCGTGGGCGCAGGTCAGCCCCAGCATTTT. This translates into CASSPTVGAGQPQHF.

This clonotype was counted many times. The chain combines TRBV24-1 with TRBJ2-3, with 8 bases fitting TRBD2. This CDR3 is 15 amino acids long. Germline V gives CDR1 KGHDR, CDR2 SFDVKD. The ends lost 3 bases at V and 5 bases at J; junction bases unmatched: 6. CDR3 DNA sequence: TGTGCCACCAGTGATAAGCGGGGGTGGGAAGATACGCAGTATTTT. Its protein product is CATSDKRGWEDTQYF.

This clonotype was seen a handful of times. CDR3 in DNA: TGCGCCAGCAGCCAAGGGTCACTACCTCAAGAGACCCAGTACTTC. Amino acid sequence: CASSQGSLPQETQYF. The V call is TRBV4-1, the J call TRBJ2-5; D unresolved. The CDR3 loop spans 15 amino acids. CDR1 is MGHRA, CDR2 YSYEKL, per germline. The germline V and J ends were trimmed by 1 base and 2 bases, with 11 bases remaining between them.

The DNA for the CDR3 is TGTGCCAGCAGCTTTAAGGGACAAGATAATTCACCCCTCCACTTT. As protein: CASSFKGQDNSPLHF. This rearrangement joins TRBV5-4 to TRBJ1-6; D perhaps matches TRBD1 (6 bases). Trimming shortened V by 2 bases and J by 5 bases, and 11 bases separated the two germline ends. Germline-derived CDR1 and CDR2 are SGHNT and YYREEE (reference sequence). The CDR3 has 15 residues.

A few counts support this clonotype. This chain connects TRBV5-1 to TRBJ2-7, with 13 bases identical to TRBD2. The germline CDR1 and CDR2 sequences are SGHRS and YFSETQ. The ends lost 0 bases at V and 5 bases at J; junction bases unmatched: 5. The CDR3 runs to 16 residues. CDR3 sequence (DNA): TGCGCCAGCAGCTTGGCCCCCGGGACTAGCGGGGACGAGCAGTACTTC. This codes for CASSLAPGTSGDEQYF.

This clonotype has only a few counts. The V and J genes are TRBV5-5 and TRBJ2-7; D uncertain. V shed 1 base and J shed 1 base, with 12 bases lying between them. The germline V gene has CDR1 SGHKS and CDR2 YYEKEE (reference sequence). The CDR3 length is 15 residues. This CDR3 reads CASSLILGSSYEQYF. CDR3 sequence (DNA): TGTGCCAGCAGCTTGATTCTGGGTTCATCCTACGAGCAGTACTTC.